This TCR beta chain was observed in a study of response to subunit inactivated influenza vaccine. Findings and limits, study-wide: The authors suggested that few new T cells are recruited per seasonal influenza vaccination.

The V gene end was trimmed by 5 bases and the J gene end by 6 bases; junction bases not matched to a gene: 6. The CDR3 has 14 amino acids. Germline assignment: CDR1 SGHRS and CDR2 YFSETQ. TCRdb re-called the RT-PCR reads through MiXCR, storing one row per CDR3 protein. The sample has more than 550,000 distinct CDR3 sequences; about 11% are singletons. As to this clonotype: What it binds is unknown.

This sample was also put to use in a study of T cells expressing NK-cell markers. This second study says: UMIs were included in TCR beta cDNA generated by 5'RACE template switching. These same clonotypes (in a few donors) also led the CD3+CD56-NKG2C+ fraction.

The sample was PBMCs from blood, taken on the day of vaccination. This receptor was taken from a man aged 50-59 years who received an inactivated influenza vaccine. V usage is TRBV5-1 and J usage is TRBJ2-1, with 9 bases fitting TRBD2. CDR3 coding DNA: TGCGCCAGCAGATCCGGGACTAGCACCAATGAGCAGTTCTTC. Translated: CASRSGTSTNEQFF. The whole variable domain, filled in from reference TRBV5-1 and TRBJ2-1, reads KAGVTQTPRYLIKTRGQQVTLSCSPISGHRSVSWYQQTPGQGLQFLFEYFSETQRNKGNFPGRFSGRQFSNSRSEMNVSTLELGDSALYLCASRSGTSTNEQFFGPGTRLTVL.